The 24 T cell receptor beta chains given below trace back to one sample, sequenced in a study of CD8+CD57+ T cells in acquired aplastic anemia. Genomic DNA was employed as the template in profiling TCR beta VDJ and CDR3. TCRdb reprocessed the reads with MiXCR, giving one entry per CDR3 protein. The sample yields about 190,000 distinct CDR3 sequences, roughly 56% seen once. Sample: sorted CD4+, CD8+, or CD8+CD57+ T cells (not recorded which) from PBMCs. The receptor set was obtained from a human donor in good health, serving as a control.

As regards this clonotype: One junction end does not reproduce the germline sequence, and a read error may be involved. The chain couples TRBV30 to TRBJ1-2; D not resolved. This CDR3 region has 12 residues. Looked up from germline, CDR1 is GTSNPN and CDR2 is SVGIG (reference sequence). DNA for the CDR3: TGTACCTGGAGTGGCAGCTTCTATGGCTACACCTTC. Protein product: CTWSGSFYGYTF.

The chain carries TRBV20-1 and TRBJ1-6; 8 bases agree with TRBD1. The germline V gene encodes CDR1 DFQATT and CDR2 SNEGSKA (reference sequence). The CDR3 has 11 amino acids. The junction had 4 bases not matched to a gene; V was cut back by 4 bases and J by 14 bases. The chain's CDR3 is CSAKDRAALHF. DNA for the CDR3: TGCAGTGCTAAGGACAGGGCCGCCCTCCACTTT.

This clonotype was seen ten or more times. The rearrangement links TRBV9 to TRBJ1-6, with a tentative D call TRBD1 (5 bases). The CDR3 runs 15 residues. In germline, CDR1 is SGDLS, CDR2 YYNGEE. Trimming took 1 base from V and 6 from J, leaving 11 bases between them. CDR3 amino acids: CASSVQWDPNSPLHF. The CDR3 DNA is TGTGCCAGCAGCGTACAGTGGGACCCTAATTCACCCCTCCACTTT. The whole variable domain, remainder taken from reference TRBV9 and TRBJ1-6, is DSGVTQTPKHLITATGQRVTLRCSPRSGDLSVYWYQQSLDQGLQFLIQYYNGEERAKGNILERFSAQQFPDLHSELNLSSLELGDSALYFCASSVQWDPNSPLHFGNGTRLTVT.

The chain uses TRBV20-1 and TRBJ1-1; D gene ambiguous. The CDR3 loop spans 14 amino acids. Trimming took 3 bases from V and 1 from J, leaving 12 bases between them. Germline V lookup: CDR1 DFQATT, CDR2 SNEGSKA (reference sequence). CDR3 region: CSASAQTENTEAFF. The CDR3 DNA follows: TGCAGTGCTAGTGCCCAAACAGAGAACACTGAAGCTTTCTTT.

CDR3 sequence reads: CASSYSSHNEQFF. In nucleotides, the CDR3 is TGTGCCAGCAGCTACAGTTCCCACAATGAGCAGTTCTTC. The chain is built from TRBV7-6 and TRBJ2-1; D is undetermined. In germline, CDR1 is SGHVS, CDR2 FNYEAQ. The germline V and J ends were trimmed by 4 bases and 5 bases, with 9 bases remaining between them. CDR3 length equals 13 residues.

Ten or more counts support this clonotype. V and J are TRBV5-6 and TRBJ1-6, with TRBD1 identical over 8 bases. Germline CDR1 SGHDT, CDR2 YYEEEE. This CDR3 region has 15 residues. J lost 6 bases, V lost 0 bases, and 2 bases had no gene match. CDR3 loop: CASSLVDRANSPLHF. CDR3 DNA sequence: TGTGCCAGCAGCTTGGTGGACAGGGCTAATTCACCCCTCCACTTT.

This chain joins TRBV10-3 and TRBJ1-1; D possibly corresponds to TRBD1 (6 bases). The V end was cut by 4 bases, the J end by 7 bases, with 13 bases between. This CDR3 spans 13 amino acids. Per germline, CDR1 ENHRY and CDR2 SYGVKD. CDR3 in DNA: TGTGCCATCAGTGGGAGGGGGTGGGGTGAAGCTTTCTTT. Translated: CAISGRGWGEAFF.

This clonotype has only a few counts. The chain joins TRBV18 to TRBJ1-5, with D hard to call. In germline, CDR1 is KGHSH, CDR2 LQKENI. This CDR3 comprises 16 residues. Trimming removed 3 bases from V and 3 bases from J, with 15 bases in between. For the CDR3, the DNA is TGTGCCAGCTCACCCACAGATTCAATTGCCAATCAGCCCCAGCATTTT. Translated: CASSPTDSIANQPQHF.

This chain connects TRBV13 to TRBJ1-2; no reliable D call. V lost 5 bases and J 4 bases, leaving 14 bases between the germline ends. The CDR3 covers 14 residues. CDR1 PRHDT and CDR2 FYEKMQ come from the germline V gene (reference sequence). The CDR3 here is CASSVAGVGYGYTF. The CDR3 bases are TGTGCCAGCAGCGTAGCGGGTGTCGGCTATGGCTACACCTTC.

J is TRBJ1-2 and V is TRBV6-5; 9 positions match TRBD1. Germline V gene lookup returns CDR1 MNHEY and CDR2 SVGAGI. V lost 6 bases and J lost 4; bases outside the gene matches: 6. The CDR3 totals 14 residues. CDR3 protein: CASRRTGVTYGYTF. The CDR3, as DNA: TGTGCCAGCAGGCGGACAGGGGTCACCTATGGCTACACCTTC.

For this clonotype: Relative to the germline gene, one junction end is altered; a read error may explain this. This chain joins TRBV7-3 and TRBJ2-6; D remains unclear. CDR3 length: 16 residues. Per the germline V gene, CDR1 is SGHTA and CDR2 is FQGTGA. The CDR3 is CASSLQENTGANVLTF. The CDR3 DNA follows: TGTGCTAGCAGCTTGCAGGAGAACACCGGGGCCAACGTCCTGACTTTC.

J is TRBJ2-3 and V is TRBV7-9; 8 bases are a match to TRBD1. This CDR3 spans 24 amino acids. With 5 bases clipped from V and 0 bases from J, the junction kept 31 bases outside the gene matches. The germline CDR1 and CDR2 sequences are SEHNR and FQNEAQ (reference sequence). The CDR3 is CASSPGQARFVLGLQAVSTDTQYF. Here the CDR3 DNA reads TGTGCCAGCAGCCCGGGACAGGCCCGTTTTGTCCTGGGCCTCCAGGCTGTGAGCACAGATACGCAGTATTTT.

The rearrangement joins TRBV12-3 or TRBV12-4 to TRBJ2-7, with 8 bases that match TRBD1. V was pared by 7 bases and J by 6 bases, with 8 bases of the junction left unmatched. There are 13 residues in the CDR3. This chain's CDR3 is CASTGGRGREQYF. The CDR3 nucleotides are TGTGCCAGCACCGGGGGCAGGGGGCGCGAGCAGTACTTC.

The chain carries TRBV7-3 and TRBJ2-3; 8 bases are shared with TRBD2. This CDR3 region has 13 residues. The germline CDR1 and CDR2 sequences are SGHTA and FQGTGA. V shed 5 bases and J 6 bases; nucleotides not matched to a gene: 4. In DNA form, the CDR3 reads TGTGCCAGCAGCAGAGCGGGGGTGGATACGCAGTATTTT. Amino acids: CASSRAGVDTQYF.

This chain connects TRBV7-6 to TRBJ2-2, with unresolved D. Germline-derived CDR1 and CDR2 are SGHVS and FNYEAQ. The V end lost 1 base, the J end lost 4 bases, and 7 bases lay between the germline ends. The CDR3 sequence is 14 residues long. The CDR3 spells CASSLVVSTGELFF. In DNA, the CDR3 is TGTGCCAGCAGCTTAGTAGTGTCCACCGGGGAGCTGTTTTTT.

Worth noting for this clonotype: A much larger clone differs from this one at a single base, so this may be a read error. This chain uses TRBV7-2 with TRBJ2-7; TRBD2 might be the D (6 bases). The length of the CDR3 is 16 residues. Germline assignment: CDR1 SGHTA and CDR2 FQGNSA. In nucleotides, the CDR3 is TGCGCCAGCAGCTCGGCCACCGGGACTCCTATCTACGAGCAGTACTTC. Protein: CASSSATGTPIYEQYF.

The chain joins TRBV6-5 to TRBJ2-7, with D perhaps TRBD1 (6 bases). With 6 bases removed from V and 3 bases from J, the gap between germline ends came to 18 bases. Germline CDR1 and CDR2: MNHEY and SVGAGI. The CDR3 extends over 15 amino acids. In DNA, the CDR3 is TGTGCCAGCAGAGACCAGGCAGGGGCGATCTACGAGCAGTACTTC. Translated: CASRDQAGAIYEQYF.

This clonotype was seen repeatedly, ten times or more. The CDR3 sequence: CASSLRPQETQYF. As DNA, the CDR3 is TGCGCCAGCAGCTTAAGGCCTCAAGAGACCCAGTACTTC. This chain uses TRBV5-1 with TRBJ2-5; D is ambiguous. Germline V gene sequence: CDR1 SGHRS, CDR2 YFSETQ. The ends were cut back, 2 bases at V and 2 bases at J, with 7 bases in the middle. This CDR3 is built from 13 residues.

This clonotype was picked up many times. The rearrangement uses TRBV3-1 and TRBJ1-2; D unclear. V was cut by 0 bases and J by 4 bases, with 9 bases left in between. Germline V gene data show CDR1 as LGHDT and CDR2 as YNNKEL (reference sequence). The CDR3 runs to 14 residues. The CDR3 reads CASSQDPQIYGYTF. The CDR3 DNA is TGTGCCAGCAGCCAAGACCCACAGATCTATGGCTACACCTTC. The full variable domain, completed using reference TRBV3-1 and TRBJ1-2, is DTAVSQTPKYLVTQMGNDKSIKCEQNLGHDTMYWYKQDSKKFLKIMFSYNNKELIINETVPNRFSPKSPDKAHLNLHINSLELGDSAVYFCASSQDPQIYGYTFGSGTRLTVV.

This clonotype is a singleton in its sample. The rearrangement uses TRBV5-1 and TRBJ2-5, with D unresolved. The CDR3 totals 14 residues. Between the trimmed V and J ends, which lost 0 bases and 5 bases, there was a span of 11 bases. Germline V gene lookup returns CDR1 SGHRS and CDR2 YFSETQ. CDR3 bases: TGCGCCAGCAGCTTGGGGCAGGCGGATGAGACCCAGTACTTC. It yields the protein CASSLGQADETQYF.

Many counts were recorded for this clonotype. The chain combines TRBV7-3 with TRBJ2-7; 11 nucleotides match TRBD1. The CDR3 consists of 13 residues. Germline V lookup: CDR1 SGHTA, CDR2 FQGTGA. With V trimmed by 5 bases and J by 7 bases, 4 bases remained unmatched. The DNA for the CDR3 is TGTGCCAGCAGCCTGGACAGGGGGCTTGAGCAGTACTTC. This gives the protein CASSLDRGLEQYF.

In the case of this clonotype: This may be a read error: a much more frequent sequence differs by one nucleotide. The chain combines TRBV5-1 with TRBJ2-1, with D possibly called TRBD1 or TRBD2 (5 bases each). Deletions cut 4 bases from V and 8 bases from J, with 16 bases between. The CDR3 runs 14 residues. The germline gives CDR1 SGHRS, CDR2 YFSETQ. CDR3 amino acids: CASSRDGSIDEQFF. DNA for the CDR3: TGCGCCAGCAGCCGGGACGGATCTATCGATGAGCAGTTCTTC. Supplemented by reference TRBV5-1 and TRBJ2-1, the full variable domain reads KAGVTQTPRYLIKTRGQQVTLSCSPISGHRSVSWYQQTPGQGLQFLFEYFSETQRNKGNFPGRFSGRQFSNSRSEMNVSTLELGDSALYLCASSRDGSIDEQFFGPGTRLTVL.

The table lists this clonotype with a count of one. In this CDR3 the conserved last residue, phenylalanine or tryptophan, is missing, so a read error is likely. This chain joins TRBV7-2 and TRBJ1-1; perhaps TRBD1 as D (5 bases). Germline lookup yields CDR1 SGHTA and CDR2 FQGNSA. The CDR3 runs to 15 residues. This chain's CDR3 is CASNQLRDRHTEAFS. The DNA for the CDR3 is TGTGCCAGCAACCAACTCCGGGACCGGCACACTGAGGCTTTCTCT.

This rearrangement joins TRBV7-9 to TRBJ2-7, with D maybe TRBD1 (5 bases). This CDR3 has 16 residues. Trimming pared 5 bases from V and 1 base from J, leaving 18 bases between. Germline CDR1 reads SEHNR; CDR2 reads FQNEAQ (reference sequence). This CDR3 is CASSHIAQTVSYEQYF. The CDR3 DNA sequence: TGTGCCAGCAGCCATATCGCCCAGACAGTATCCTACGAGCAGTACTTC.